A single sample is the source of the 21 T cell receptor beta chains below, sequenced in a study of OX40 agonist ivuxolimab in advanced cancers. Libraries came from the immunoSEQ multiplex PCR assay. Sourced from immuneACCESS, this table was stored by TCRdb with only in-frame sequences that have V and J called. A share of the clones is absent; for the studies checked, an unresolved V gene accounts for under half, and the remainder has no known explanation. The sample has tens of thousands of clones on record, about 89% of them singletons. The ten most abundant clones make up approximately 4% of the sample. The sample in question was CD4+ or CD8+ T cells sorted from blood, obtained in a trial of the OX40 agonist ivuxolimab. These receptors were taken from an adult with an advanced solid tumor such as melanoma, head and neck, liver or kidney cancer.

The chain employs TRBV6-1 and TRBJ1-2; D may be TRBD1 (5 bases). The CDR3 is made up of 16 amino acids. V lost 2 bases, J lost 4 bases, and 17 bases lay in between. Germline-derived CDR1 and CDR2 are MNHNS and SASEGT. The CDR3 nucleotides read TGTGCCAGCAGTGAAACCGGGACGGGCGGCCTCTATGGCTACACCTTC. It translates to CASSETGTGGLYGYTF.

The chain joins TRBV10-1 to TRBJ1-4, with 8 nucleotides matching TRBD1. V gave up 4 bases and J gave up 7 bases; unmatched junction bases: 5. The CDR3 spans 14 residues. From germline, CDR1 is WNHNN and CDR2 SYGVQD (reference sequence). The CDR3 sequence is CASSAGQEGEKLFF. The DNA for the CDR3 is TGCGCCAGCAGTGCGGGACAGGAGGGTGAAAAACTGTTTTTT.

This chain connects TRBV5-6 to TRBJ2-3; D is ambiguous. The CDR3 is 13 residues long. The V end was cut by 2 bases, the J end by 1 base, with 5 bases between. Per the germline V gene, CDR1 is SGHDT and CDR2 is YYEEEE. CDR3 protein: CASSFRGTDTQYF. The CDR3 nucleotides are TGTGCCAGCAGCTTTCGTGGCACAGATACGCAGTATTTT.

The chain is built from TRBV6-5 and TRBJ2-2; the D is unclear. The germline gives CDR1 MNHEY, CDR2 SVGAGI. V was pared by 4 bases and J by 5 bases, with 11 bases between. The CDR3 extends over 14 amino acids. The CDR3 nucleotides read TGTGCCAGCAGTTTCACCACACAAACCGGGGAGCTGTTTTTT. Its translation is CASSFTTQTGELFF.

The chain employs TRBV9 and TRBJ1-3; D is unclear. The CDR3 runs to 14 residues. CDR1 is SGDLS, CDR2 YYNGEE, per germline. V dropped 0 bases and J dropped 0 bases, with 4 bases sitting between them. Here the CDR3 DNA reads TGTGCCAGCAGCGTAGACCTCTCTGGAAACACCATATATTTT. Translation gives CASSVDLSGNTIYF.

The chain couples TRBV2 to TRBJ1-2; tentative D call: TRBD1 (5 bases). Germline values: CDR1 SNHLY, CDR2 FYNNEI. V lost 0 bases, J lost 6 bases, and 11 bases lay in between. The length of the CDR3 is 14 residues. The CDR3: CASSEAAGRDGYTF. The CDR3 nucleotides read TGTGCCAGCAGTGAAGCGGCAGGGAGAGATGGCTACACCTTC.

The rearrangement links TRBV6-5 to TRBJ2-7, with 12 bases matching TRBD1. The CDR3 loop spans 16 amino acids. Germline V gene sequence: CDR1 MNHEY, CDR2 SVGAGI. J gave up 8 bases and V 0 bases, and 8 bases lay outside the gene matches. In nucleotides, the CDR3 is TGTGCCAGCAGTTACTCGAGATGGGACAGGGGGCGACAGCAGTACTTC. This translates into CASSYSRWDRGRQQYF.

In this sample, this clone turned up once. The V and J genes are TRBV10-3 and TRBJ2-7, with D unresolved. V lost 0 bases and J lost 5, with 2 bases in between. The CDR3 extends over 11 amino acids. Germline V lookup: CDR1 ENHRY, CDR2 SYGVKD. CDR3 region: CAISESNEQYF. CDR3 nucleotide sequence: TGTGCCATCAGTGAGTCGAACGAGCAGTACTTC.

The rearrangement joins TRBV6-1 to TRBJ2-2; maybe TRBD2 (5 bases). The CDR3 totals 13 residues. The germline gives CDR1 MNHNS, CDR2 SASEGT. CDR3 bases: TGTGCTTCGTGCCGGGGTTTTGTCGGGGAGCTGTTTTTT. It is translated as CASCRGFVGELFF.

The genes are TRBV9 and TRBJ2-7; TRBD2 aligns across 10 bases. Germline CDR1 and CDR2: SGDLS and YYNGEE. The ends lost 7 bases at V and 3 bases at J; junction bases unmatched: 4. The CDR3 consists of 13 residues. CDR3 in DNA: TGTGCCAGCGGAACTAGCGGGAACTACGAGCAGTACTTC. Its translation: CASGTSGNYEQYF.

The chain has TRBV6-1 and TRBJ2-1; 10 positions match TRBD2. V was clipped by 7 bases and J by 5 bases; unmatched bases: 5. The germline V gene encodes CDR1 MNHNS and CDR2 SASEGT. The CDR3 is made up of 14 amino acids. The CDR3 region is CASITSGTHNEQFF. The CDR3 region has the DNA TGTGCCAGCATTACTAGCGGGACCCACAATGAGCAGTTCTTC.

This chain connects TRBV30 to TRBJ2-7, with TRBD1 matching 8 bases. V lost 0 bases and J lost 2; bases outside the gene matches: 3. This CDR3 has 14 amino acids. Germline lookup yields CDR1 GTSNPN and CDR2 SVGIG (reference sequence). This chain's CDR3 is CAWSVARGPYEQYF. CDR3 nucleotides: TGTGCCTGGAGTGTGGCCAGGGGGCCCTACGAGCAGTACTTC.

The chain is built from TRBV7-3 and TRBJ2-7; D is ambiguous. The CDR3 consists of 16 residues. Trimming took 2 bases from V and 4 from J, leaving 18 bases between them. CDR1 and CDR2 (germline): SGHTA, FQGTGA. The DNA of the CDR3 is TGTGCCAGCAGCTTAGGCCAGAACCCATCCATATACGAGCAGTACTTC. Translation gives CASSLGQNPSIYEQYF.

The rearrangement links TRBV27 to TRBJ2-3, with 7 positions matching TRBD1. With V trimmed by 5 bases and J by 3 bases, 2 bases remained unmatched. This CDR3 has 13 amino acids. Germline V gene sequence: CDR1 MNHEY, CDR2 SMNVEV (reference sequence). The CDR3 coding sequence is TGTGCCAGCAGTCAACAGGGGACAGATACGCAGTATTTT. It yields the protein CASSQQGTDTQYF.

The rearrangement joins TRBV5-1 to TRBJ2-7; D possibly corresponds to TRBD1 (5 bases). Germline V gives CDR1 SGHRS, CDR2 YFSETQ. The germline V and J ends were trimmed by 0 bases and 2 bases, with 12 bases remaining between them. The CDR3 consists of 15 residues. The CDR3: CASSLGQGSTYEQYF. Written as DNA, the CDR3 is TGCGCCAGCAGCTTGGGTCAGGGAAGTACCTACGAGCAGTACTTC.

The chain uses TRBV4-2 and TRBJ2-3; D remains ambiguous. Germline V lookup: CDR1 LGHNA, CDR2 YNFKEQ. The ends were cut back, 1 base at V and 5 bases at J, with 7 bases in the middle. The CDR3 is 13 amino acids. In nucleotides, the CDR3 is TGTGCCAGCAGCCAAGGGTATAAAGATACGCAGTATTTT. It translates to CASSQGYKDTQYF.

The chain uses TRBV2 and TRBJ2-5, with TRBD2 matching over 9 bases. The CDR3 consists of 14 residues. Per germline, CDR1 SNHLY and CDR2 FYNNEI. With 8 bases clipped from V and 2 bases from J, the junction kept 6 bases outside the gene matches. CDR3 sequence: CASGRTSVQETQYF. The CDR3, as DNA: TGTGCCAGCGGGCGGACTAGCGTACAAGAGACCCAGTACTTC.

The V call is TRBV28, the J call TRBJ1-3, with D maybe TRBD1 (6 bases). Germline assignment: CDR1 MDHEN and CDR2 SYDVKM. V was trimmed by 6 bases and J by 0 bases, leaving 9 bases between them. The CDR3 contains 14 residues. Here the CDR3 DNA reads TGTGCCAGCAGCCAGGGACACTCTGGAAACACCATATATTTT. Amino acids: CASSQGHSGNTIYF.

J is TRBJ1-1 and V is TRBV5-1; 8 bases are shared with TRBD1. CDR1 and CDR2 from the germline V gene are SGHRS and YFSETQ. V shed 4 bases and J 4 bases; nucleotides not matched to a gene: 9. The CDR3 spans 15 residues. In nucleotides, the CDR3 is TGCGCCAGCAGCACTGGACAGGGTATGGGCACTGAAGCTTTCTTT. It is translated as CASSTGQGMGTEAFF.

The chain carries TRBV19 and TRBJ2-5; 7 nucleotides agree with TRBD2. Gene TRBJ2-7 matches the end of the DNA better, so the J call may be wrong. This CDR3 has 14 amino acids. Germline V gene data show CDR1 as LNHDA and CDR2 as SQIVND (reference sequence). Here the CDR3 reads CASRSAQRDYEQYF. CDR3 bases: TGTGCCAGTAGGAGTGCCCAGCGGGACTACGAGCAGTACTTC.

The J gene is TRBJ1-4, the V gene TRBV11-3; D gene uncertain. The CDR3 extends over 14 amino acids. Germline values: CDR1 SGHNT, CDR2 YENEEA. The V gene lost 4 bases and the J gene lost 7 bases, with 13 bases spanning the gap. The CDR3 spells CASSSRREGEKLFF. CDR3 DNA sequence: TGTGCCAGCAGCTCTCGCCGGGAGGGTGAAAAACTGTTTTTT. The full variable domain, with the rest looked up from reference TRBV11-3 and TRBJ1-4, is EAGVVQSPRYKIIEKKQPVAFWCNPISGHNTLYWYLQNLGQGPELLIRYENEEAVDDSQLPKDRFSAERLKGVDSTLKIQPAELGDSAVYLCASSSRREGEKLFFGSGTQLSVL.